Listed here are 26 T cell receptor beta chains from one sample, sequenced in a study of cytomegalovirus exposure and HLA in healthy donors (dated by TCRdb to 2016 to 2017). The library was made by the immunoSEQ multiplex PCR assay. In its TCRdb copy, this immuneACCESS table keeps in-frame sequences only and misses some clones. Where compared with another copy, unresolved V genes explain less than half of these, and the others have no known cause. The sample contains about 44,000 clones, 80% to 95% of them found a single time. The leading ten clones occupy 2% to 2.5% of the sample. The material sequenced was PBMCs. The receptors were sampled from a woman under 30 in good health and CMV-seronegative.

The chain couples TRBV29-1 to TRBJ1-1; tentative D call: TRBD1 (5 bases). Trimming took 1 base from V and 10 from J, leaving 10 bases between them. Germline CDR1 SQVTM, CDR2 ANQGSEA. The CDR3 sequence is 11 residues long. The CDR3 region is CSVEVGEGAFF. For the CDR3, the DNA is TGCAGCGTTGAAGTGGGGGAGGGAGCTTTCTTT.

This chain joins TRBV30 and TRBJ1-4, with D unresolved. Trimming shortened V by 0 bases and J by 8 bases, and 13 bases separated the two germline ends. The CDR3 is made up of 14 amino acids. Per the germline V gene, CDR1 is GTSNPN and CDR2 is SVGIG (reference sequence). CDR3 sequence reads: CAWSVPSIAEKLFF. The CDR3 DNA reads TGTGCCTGGAGTGTCCCGTCTATAGCCGAAAAACTGTTTTTT.

This chain uses TRBV27 with TRBJ2-7, with D perhaps matching TRBD1 (6 bases). Per germline, CDR1 MNHEY and CDR2 SMNVEV (reference sequence). CDR3 size: 15 residues. Trimming shortened V by 0 bases and J by 3 bases, and 12 bases separated the two germline ends. CDR3 amino acids: CASSLSVQGLYEQYF. CDR3 nucleotides: TGTGCCAGCAGTTTATCGGTTCAGGGGCTCTACGAGCAGTACTTC.

Comment on this clone: This sample also contains other DNA sequences that code for the same CDR3. This chain connects TRBV19 to TRBJ1-1; possibly TRBD1 for D (5 bases). Germline CDR1 is LNHDA and CDR2 is SQIVND (reference sequence). This CDR3 contains 13 residues. V dropped 3 bases and J dropped 4 bases, with 9 bases sitting between them. In DNA form, the CDR3 reads TGTGCCAGTAGTATCCAGGGTGGCACTGAAGCTTTCTTT. It codes for CASSIQGGTEAFF.

This chain connects TRBV7-9 to TRBJ2-3; D not certain. The CDR3 length is 15 residues. The V gene's germline CDR1 is SEHNR and CDR2 FQNEAQ (reference sequence). The ends were cut back, 5 bases at V and 0 bases at J, with 12 bases in the middle. The CDR3 here is CASSRPSTSTDTQYF. The CDR3 DNA follows: TGTGCCAGCAGCCGTCCGTCTACTAGCACAGATACGCAGTATTTT.

The genes are TRBV6-5 and TRBJ2-3, with TRBD2 identical over 7 bases. CDR1 and CDR2 (germline): MNHEY, SVGAGI. There are 15 residues in the CDR3. Unmatched junction bases numbered 3, after V lost 2 bases and J lost 1 base. DNA for the CDR3: TGTGCCAGCAGTTACGCGGGAGAGGGCACAGATACGCAGTATTTT. It encodes CASSYAGEGTDTQYF.

Here the CDR3 reads CASSPGQGEAKNIQYF. CDR3 DNA sequence: TGTGCCAGCTCACCTGGACAGGGGGAAGCCAAAAACATTCAGTACTTC. The chain uses TRBV18 and TRBJ2-4; 10 bases fit TRBD1. The CDR3 covers 16 residues. Germline CDR1 KGHSH, CDR2 LQKENI. After removal of 3 bases from V and 0 bases from J, the junction contained 2 bases not matched to a gene.

This chain joins TRBV7-3 and TRBJ2-2; the D gene is possibly TRBD1 (5 bases). V gave up 2 bases and J gave up 0 bases, with 13 bases separating them. Germline CDR1 and CDR2: SGHTA and FQGTGA. The CDR3 is 17 amino acids. The CDR3 region has the DNA TGTGCCAGCAGCTTATGGGGTACAGGAACGAACACCGGGGAGCTGTTTTTT. Its protein is CASSLWGTGTNTGELFF.

The rearrangement joins TRBV4-1 to TRBJ2-1; 11 positions match TRBD2. Germline assignment: CDR1 MGHRA and CDR2 YSYEKL. The J segment lost 4 bases and the V segment lost 5 bases, leaving 13 bases of the junction unmatched. This CDR3 spans 18 amino acids. The CDR3 here is CASSEGGLAGGNYNEQFF. CDR3 nucleotides: TGCGCCAGCAGCGAAGGAGGCCTAGCGGGAGGAAATTACAATGAGCAGTTCTTC.

The V gene is TRBV6-4, the J gene TRBJ1-2; TRBD1 is a possible D gene (5 bases). CDR3 length: 14 residues. Germline values: CDR1 MRHNA, CDR2 SNTAGT. The germline V and J ends were trimmed by 3 bases and 7 bases, with 15 bases remaining between them. The CDR3 bases are TGTGCCAGCAGTGATGGTCAGGGTACGAGTGGCTACACCTTC. Its translation is CASSDGQGTSGYTF.

The chain joins TRBV6-1 to TRBJ2-5; a possible D gene is TRBD2 (7 bases). With 3 bases removed from V and 5 bases from J, the gap between germline ends came to 16 bases. Germline V gene lookup returns CDR1 MNHNS and CDR2 SASEGT. This CDR3 has 15 residues. CDR3 amino acids: CASSEGEGEAETQYF. The CDR3 nucleotides read TGTGCCAGCAGTGAGGGGGAGGGGGAAGCGGAGACCCAGTACTTC.

The chain employs TRBV6-6 and TRBJ1-1, with 9 nucleotides matching TRBD1. Germline lookup yields CDR1 MNHNY and CDR2 SVGAGI (reference sequence). V gave up 6 bases and J gave up 8 bases; unmatched junction bases: 10. This CDR3 is 14 amino acids long. CDR3: CASSETGGIGEAFF. CDR3 bases: TGTGCCAGCAGCGAAACAGGGGGCATTGGAGAAGCTTTCTTT.

This clone has a single count. The gene calls are TRBV27 and TRBJ2-3; 12 nucleotides match TRBD2. This CDR3 comprises 21 residues. J lost 5 bases, V lost 3 bases, and 21 bases had no gene match. Germline assignment: CDR1 MNHEY and CDR2 SMNVEV (reference sequence). CDR3 residues: CASSLQMPGLAGDLLGDTQYF. CDR3 sequence (DNA): TGTGCCAGCAGTTTGCAAATGCCGGGACTAGCGGGTGACTTGCTTGGAGATACGCAGTATTTT.

The J gene is TRBJ2-3, the V gene TRBV6-4, with 8 bases fitting TRBD2. The CDR3 consists of 16 residues. Trimming cost V 5 bases and J 2 bases; bases outside gene matches: 9. Germline V gene sequence: CDR1 MRHNA, CDR2 SNTAGT. CDR3 amino acids: CASSPAGGRNTDTQYF. In DNA, the CDR3 is TGTGCCAGCAGTCCTGCGGGGGGCCGGAACACAGATACGCAGTATTTT.

The J gene is TRBJ1-1, the V gene TRBV11-2; weak D call: TRBD1 (5 bases). CDR3 size: 15 residues. V lost 3 bases to trimming and J lost 3 bases, with 14 bases between them. Germline V CDR1 and CDR2: SGHAT, FQNNGV. The CDR3 bases are TGTGCCAGCAGCTTGGGTGTAGGGGTTGACACTGAAGCTTTCTTT. Its translation: CASSLGVGVDTEAFF.

The gene calls are TRBV10-3 and TRBJ1-4, with TRBD1 identical over 8 bases. Germline loops: CDR1 ENHRY, CDR2 SYGVKD. J lost 3 bases, V lost 6 bases, and 3 bases had no gene match. The CDR3 totals 14 residues. CDR3 sequence (DNA): TGTGCCATCAGATCGGGACAGGCTAATGAAAAACTGTTTTTT. Translation gives CAIRSGQANEKLFF.

The chain joins TRBV6-5 to TRBJ2-2, with D perhaps matching TRBD1 (6 bases). CDR3 length equals 15 residues. Trimming stripped 0 bases from V and 6 bases from J, with 11 bases between. Germline V lookup: CDR1 MNHEY, CDR2 SVGAGI. The CDR3 region is CASSYSSRGPGELFF. CDR3 DNA: TGTGCCAGCAGTTACTCGAGCAGGGGACCCGGGGAGCTGTTTTTT.

This chain uses TRBV28 with TRBJ1-3; tentative D call: TRBD1 (6 bases). This CDR3 has 15 residues. V was shortened by 6 bases and J by 2 bases, with 14 bases between the two germline ends. Per the germline V gene, CDR1 is MDHEN and CDR2 is SYDVKM. Here the CDR3 reads CASRGTGWTGNTIYF. Written as DNA, the CDR3 is TGTGCCAGCAGGGGTACAGGGTGGACTGGAAACACCATATATTTT.

The V and J genes are TRBV7-6 and TRBJ1-1, with D possibly TRBD1 on 5 matching bases. Trimming cost V 1 base and J 6 bases, with 9 bases left between them. Germline loops: CDR1 SGHVS, CDR2 FNYEAQ. The CDR3 sequence is 13 residues long. CDR3 nucleotide sequence: TGTGCCAGCAGCTTAGACGGGGGACCTGAAGCTTTCTTT. Amino acids: CASSLDGGPEAFF.

The V and J genes are TRBV10-3 and TRBJ1-1; D is undetermined. This CDR3 spans 18 amino acids. CDR1 is ENHRY and CDR2 is SYGVKD in the germline V gene. The V gene lost 2 bases and the J gene lost 1 base, with 20 bases spanning the gap. The CDR3 DNA reads TGTGCCATCAGTGAGGGGGTTGCGCAGCGACTAGAGAACACTGAAGCTTTCTTT. Protein product: CAISEGVAQRLENTEAFF.

The V call is TRBV5-6, the J call TRBJ1-1; 7 positions match TRBD1. CDR3 size: 14 residues. With 4 bases clipped from V and 6 bases from J, the junction kept 9 bases outside the gene matches. Germline V gene lookup returns CDR1 SGHDT and CDR2 YYEEEE. Here the CDR3 DNA reads TGTGCCAGCAGCACAGACAGGGAGGTCCCTGAAGCTTTCTTT. Translating gives CASSTDREVPEAFF.

The chain combines TRBV11-2 with TRBJ2-1, with D possibly TRBD2 on 5 matching bases. Germline CDR1 and CDR2: SGHAT and FQNNGV. There are 16 residues in the CDR3. V shed 1 base and J shed 1 base, with 11 bases lying between them. CDR3 sequence (DNA): TGTGCCAGCAGCTTAGGACGGACGGGATCCTACAATGAGCAGTTCTTC. It codes for CASSLGRTGSYNEQFF.

The chain uses TRBV30 and TRBJ1-2; possible D gene TRBD1, 5 bases. This CDR3 is 15 amino acids long. Trimming took 5 bases from V and 3 from J, leaving 19 bases between them. Germline assignment: CDR1 GTSNPN and CDR2 SVGIG (reference sequence). CDR3 DNA: TGTGCCTGGCCCCGACTGGGGGGTAACGACTATGGCTACACCTTC. Translation: CAWPRLGGNDYGYTF.

V is TRBV28 and J is TRBJ1-1; 9 bases are shared with TRBD1. The CDR3 is 12 residues long. V lost 6 bases and J lost 8; bases outside the gene matches: 4. The germline V gene encodes CDR1 MDHEN and CDR2 SYDVKM. This chain's CDR3 is CASSLGQGEAFF. CDR3 sequence (DNA): TGTGCCAGCAGCTTGGGACAGGGCGAAGCTTTCTTT.

This rearrangement joins TRBV5-1 to TRBJ2-5, with a weak D call TRBD2 (6 bases). The germline CDR1 and CDR2 sequences are SGHRS and YFSETQ. V was clipped by 0 bases and J by 5 bases, with 14 bases between them. The length of the CDR3 is 15 residues. CDR3 in DNA: TGCGCCAGCAGCTTGGCCCGCTCGGGAGTGGAGACCCAGTACTTC. Encoded protein: CASSLARSGVETQYF.

The genes are TRBV2 and TRBJ2-3; 8 nucleotides agree with TRBD2. CDR1 is SNHLY, CDR2 FYNNEI, per germline. The CDR3 consists of 15 residues. The ends lost 7 bases at V and 0 bases at J; junction bases unmatched: 6. CDR3 region: CASNERESSTDTQYF. The CDR3 DNA reads as TGTGCCAGCAATGAGCGGGAGTCCAGCACAGATACGCAGTATTTT.